These T cell receptor beta chains were read from a single sample in a study of patients and donors after allogeneic stem cell transplantation. TCRdb itself ran the RT-PCR reads through MiXCR, one entry per CDR3 protein. The table lists approximately 160,000 distinct CDR3 sequences, about 32% of them singletons. Material for sequencing was blood, either unsorted or a sorted T cell fraction (not recorded which). The receptor set was obtained from a human donor who was either an allogeneic HSCT recipient or a stem cell or donor lymphocyte infusion donor (not recorded which). It is not recorded whose cells these are; they may come from a transplant donor. Each CDR3 is given with its conserved first and last residue. The order of the fields is clone size, D gene, J gene, CDR3 length, V gene, CDR3 DNA, CDR3 protein. The D gene is left open where the match is weak. Clone size is shown for a subset of rows, as once, few, many or a class of expanded clone.

abundance: -; d_gene: -; j_gene: TRBJ1-5; len: 14; v_gene: TRBV10-3; CDR3nt: TGTGCCTCCAGGGAACGGGATTTGAATCAGCCCCAGCATTTT; CDR3aa: CASRERDLNQPQHF
abundance: -; d_gene: TRBD2; j_gene: TRBJ2-2; len: 16; v_gene: TRBV6-2/TRBV6-3; CDR3nt: TGTGCCAGCAGTTGGGGGGGACCTCCGAACACCGGGGAGCTGTTTTTT; CDR3aa: CASSWGGPPNTGELFF
abundance: many; d_gene: -; j_gene: TRBJ1-3; len: 14; v_gene: TRBV4-2; CDR3nt: TGTGCCAGCAGCCGGGACATTCCTGGAAACACCATATATTTT; CDR3aa: CASSRDIPGNTIYF
abundance: few; d_gene: -; j_gene: TRBJ1-6; len: 14; v_gene: TRBV27; CDR3nt: TGTGCCAGCGCCCCGGGCCTCGATAATTCACCCCTCCACTTT; CDR3aa: CASAPGLDNSPLHF
abundance: few; d_gene: -; j_gene: TRBJ2-5; len: 12; v_gene: TRBV29-1; CDR3nt: TGCAGCGTTCGACGGAACCAAGAGACCCAGTACTTC; CDR3aa: CSVRRNQETQYF
abundance: few; d_gene: TRBD1; j_gene: TRBJ2-5; len: 13; v_gene: TRBV10-3; CDR3nt: TGTGCCATCAGGGGACAGGACCAAGAGACCCAGTACTTC; CDR3aa: CAIRGQDQETQYF
abundance: -; d_gene: -; j_gene: TRBJ1-3; len: 13; v_gene: TRBV29-1; CDR3nt: TGCAGCGTTGCACAAGGCTCTGGAAACACCATATATTTT; CDR3aa: CSVAQGSGNTIYF
abundance: -; d_gene: TRBD2; j_gene: TRBJ2-7; len: 15; v_gene: TRBV6-1; CDR3nt: TGTGCCACCCGATGGGGACTAGCGGGAGACTACGAGCAGTACTTC; CDR3aa: CATRWGLAGDYEQYF
abundance: -; d_gene: -; j_gene: TRBJ2-7; len: 14; v_gene: TRBV4-1; CDR3nt: TGCGCCAGCAGCCAAGATCCCGGCTCCTACGAGCAGTACTTC; CDR3aa: CASSQDPGSYEQYF
abundance: few; d_gene: -; j_gene: TRBJ1-1; len: 14; v_gene: TRBV6-5; CDR3nt: TGTGCCAGCACCCCCCGGACTCCGAACACTGAAGCTTTCTTT; CDR3aa: CASTPRTPNTEAFF
abundance: few; d_gene: -; j_gene: TRBJ1-5; len: 13; v_gene: TRBV18; CDR3nt: TGTGCCAGCTCAGGACGGGAGACTCAGCCCCAGCATTTT; CDR3aa: CASSGRETQPQHF
abundance: few; d_gene: TRBD2; j_gene: TRBJ2-7; len: 13; v_gene: TRBV6-5; CDR3nt: TGTGCCAGCAGACGGACTAGCAGCTACGAGCAGTACTTC; CDR3aa: CASRRTSSYEQYF
abundance: few; d_gene: -; j_gene: TRBJ1-2; len: 15; v_gene: TRBV5-5; CDR3nt: TGTGCCAGCAGCTTACGAGGGGACTGTCTCTATGGCTACACCTTC; CDR3aa: CASSLRGDCLYGYTF
abundance: -; d_gene: -; j_gene: TRBJ2-2; len: 12; v_gene: TRBV7-3; CDR3nt: TGTGCCAGCAGCTTAGTTTTCGGGGAGCTGTTTTTT; CDR3aa: CASSLVFGELFF
abundance: many; d_gene: TRBD2; j_gene: TRBJ2-1; len: 18; v_gene: TRBV3-1; CDR3nt: TGTGCCAGCAGCCAAGATGGGCTAGCGGGGCACCTCTACAATGAGCAGTTCTTC; CDR3aa: CASSQDGLAGHLYNEQFF
abundance: many; d_gene: TRBD1; j_gene: TRBJ1-2; len: 13; v_gene: TRBV27; CDR3nt: TGTGCCAGCAGGCCGACAGGGGGAAATGGCTACACCTTC; CDR3aa: CASRPTGGNGYTF
abundance: many; d_gene: -; j_gene: TRBJ1-5; len: 15; v_gene: TRBV20-1; CDR3nt: TGCAGTGCTAGCGTTGCGGGGGGGACCAATCAGCCCCAGCATTTT; CDR3aa: CSASVAGGTNQPQHF
abundance: few; d_gene: TRBD2; j_gene: TRBJ2-7; len: 17; v_gene: TRBV5-1; CDR3nt: TGCGCCAGCAGCCAACCCGAATGGACTAGCGGCCGTTACGAGCAGTACTTC; CDR3aa: CASSQPEWTSGRYEQYF
abundance: -; d_gene: -; j_gene: TRBJ1-1; len: 14; v_gene: TRBV20-1; CDR3nt: TGCAGTGCTAGGGTCAGGGGATTCAACACTGAAGCTTTCTTT; CDR3aa: CSARVRGFNTEAFF
abundance: few; d_gene: TRBD1; j_gene: TRBJ1-5; len: 15; v_gene: TRBV4-1; CDR3nt: TGCGCCAGCAGCCAAACCCGAGGGGGCGCTCAGCCCCAGCATTTT; CDR3aa: CASSQTRGGAQPQHF
abundance: few; d_gene: -; j_gene: TRBJ2-7; len: 15; v_gene: TRBV6-5; CDR3nt: TGTGCCAGCAGATTACAGGGCGGGGACTCCTACGAGCAGTACTTC; CDR3aa: CASRLQGGDSYEQYF
abundance: many; d_gene: -; j_gene: TRBJ1-1; len: 15; v_gene: TRBV4-3; CDR3nt: TGCGCCAGCAGCCAAGATTCTTTCACCTTTGCTGAAGCTTTCTTT; CDR3aa: CASSQDSFTFAEAFF
abundance: -; d_gene: -; j_gene: TRBJ1-3; len: 15; v_gene: TRBV9; CDR3nt: TGTGCCAGCAGCGCCCTACATTCGTCGGGAAACACCATATATTTT; CDR3aa: CASSALHSSGNTIYF
abundance: once; d_gene: -; j_gene: TRBJ2-7; len: 14; v_gene: TRBV19; CDR3nt: TGTGCCAGTAGTATCCAGACTAGCTCCTACGAGCAGTACTTC; CDR3aa: CASSIQTSSYEQYF
abundance: few; d_gene: -; j_gene: TRBJ1-5; len: 18; v_gene: TRBV21-1; CDR3nt: TGTGCCAGCAGCAAAGGCGGGACGATCGGTTGGAGCAATCAGCCCCAGCATTTT; CDR3aa: CASSKGGTIGWSNQPQHF
abundance: few; d_gene: TRBD2; j_gene: TRBJ2-7; len: 12; v_gene: TRBV24-1; CDR3nt: TGTGCCACCAGTGGGACTAGCAGTGAGCAGTACTTC; CDR3aa: CATSGTSSEQYF
abundance: -; d_gene: -; j_gene: TRBJ1-3; len: 13; v_gene: TRBV20-1; CDR3nt: TGCAGTGCTCCGGGGCGCTCTGGAAACACCATATATTTT; CDR3aa: CSAPGRSGNTIYF
abundance: many; d_gene: -; j_gene: TRBJ1-1; len: 15; v_gene: TRBV2; CDR3nt: TGTGCCAGCAGCAAGAACCAGGTGGGGAGAACTGAAGCTTTCTTT; CDR3aa: CASSKNQVGRTEAFF
abundance: -; d_gene: -; j_gene: TRBJ1-1; len: 14; v_gene: TRBV20-1; CDR3nt: TGCAGTGCTAGAGTTGGAGCAGGGTACACTGAAGCTTTCTTT; CDR3aa: CSARVGAGYTEAFF
abundance: -; d_gene: TRBD1; j_gene: TRBJ2-5; len: 14; v_gene: TRBV29-1; CDR3nt: TGCAGCGTTCCAGAGGGCAGGGGGAAAGAGACCCAGTACTTC; CDR3aa: CSVPEGRGKETQYF
abundance: -; d_gene: -; j_gene: TRBJ2-1; len: 17; v_gene: TRBV12-3/TRBV12-4; CDR3nt: TGTGCCAGCAGCCATTCGGGTGTTCGTTACGCCTACAATGAGCAGTTCTTC; CDR3aa: CASSHSGVRYAYNEQFF
abundance: -; d_gene: -; j_gene: TRBJ2-2; len: 12; v_gene: TRBV7-6; CDR3nt: TGTGCCAGCAGCTTATCCGAGGGGGAGCTGTTTTTT; CDR3aa: CASSLSEGELFF
abundance: -; d_gene: -; j_gene: TRBJ2-4; len: 16; v_gene: TRBV24-1; CDR3nt: TGTGCCACCAGTGTAGCTAGCACTAATTCCAAAAACATTCAGTACTTC; CDR3aa: CATSVASTNSKNIQYF
abundance: -; d_gene: -; j_gene: TRBJ1-4; len: 14; v_gene: TRBV4-3; CDR3nt: TGCGCCAGCAGCTTAAGGCGGGATAATGAAAAACTGTTTTTT; CDR3aa: CASSLRRDNEKLFF
abundance: -; d_gene: -; j_gene: TRBJ1-2; len: 13; v_gene: TRBV20-1; CDR3nt: TGCAGTGCTAGAGACCGGGCTCTCTATGGCTACACCTTC; CDR3aa: CSARDRALYGYTF
abundance: few; d_gene: -; j_gene: TRBJ1-4; len: 15; v_gene: TRBV6-6; CDR3nt: TGTGCCAGCAGTTACGGTGCAAAGAGGAATGAAAAACTGTTTTTT; CDR3aa: CASSYGAKRNEKLFF
abundance: few; d_gene: -; j_gene: TRBJ2-1; len: 15; v_gene: TRBV29-1; CDR3nt: TGCAGCGTTGAAGATTGGCTAGCGAGAGGGAATGAGCAGTTCTTC; CDR3aa: CSVEDWLARGNEQFF
abundance: -; d_gene: TRBD1; j_gene: TRBJ1-1; len: 14; v_gene: TRBV18; CDR3nt: TGTGCCAGCGGCTACCGGGACAGGGGTTCTGAAGCTTTCTTT; CDR3aa: CASGYRDRGSEAFF
abundance: -; d_gene: TRBD2; j_gene: TRBJ2-2; len: 18; v_gene: TRBV12-3/TRBV12-4; CDR3nt: TGTGCCAGCAGTTTAGGGGGACTAGCGGGAGGGATCACCGGGGAGCTGTTTTTT; CDR3aa: CASSLGGLAGGITGELFF
abundance: -; d_gene: TRBD1; j_gene: TRBJ1-2; len: 13; v_gene: TRBV9; CDR3nt: TGTGCCAGCAGCGTAGGGGACAGCTATGGCTACACCTTC; CDR3aa: CASSVGDSYGYTF
abundance: few; d_gene: -; j_gene: TRBJ2-1; len: 14; v_gene: TRBV7-6; CDR3nt: TGTGCCAGCAGCTTAGGGGTCCGAGTGTATGAGCAGTTCTTC; CDR3aa: CASSLGVRVYEQFF
abundance: -; d_gene: TRBD2; j_gene: TRBJ2-7; len: 14; v_gene: TRBV5-1; CDR3nt: TGCGCCAGCAGCGTACCGGGACTAGCCTACGAGCAGTACTTC; CDR3aa: CASSVPGLAYEQYF
abundance: many; d_gene: -; j_gene: TRBJ1-5; len: 11; v_gene: TRBV27; CDR3nt: TGTGCCAGCAGTTTTTGGCAGCCCCAGCATTTT; CDR3aa: CASSFWQPQHF
abundance: few; d_gene: -; j_gene: TRBJ2-4; len: 14; v_gene: TRBV28; CDR3nt: TGTGCCAGCCATCCAACCGTAGCCAAAAACATTCAGTACTTC; CDR3aa: CASHPTVAKNIQYF
abundance: -; d_gene: -; j_gene: TRBJ2-2; len: 14; v_gene: TRBV12-3/TRBV12-4; CDR3nt: TGTGCCAGCAGTTTGTTAGGTCAGGCCGGGGAGCTGTTTTTT; CDR3aa: CASSLLGQAGELFF
abundance: -; d_gene: -; j_gene: TRBJ2-1; len: 13; v_gene: TRBV4-3; CDR3nt: TGCGCCAGCACGGGGCCCCCCTACAATGAGCAGTTCTTC; CDR3aa: CASTGPPYNEQFF
abundance: -; d_gene: -; j_gene: TRBJ2-7; len: 13; v_gene: TRBV27; CDR3nt: TGTGCCAGCAGTTCTCGGGTATCCTACGAGCAGTACTTC; CDR3aa: CASSSRVSYEQYF
abundance: -; d_gene: -; j_gene: TRBJ1-1; len: 13; v_gene: TRBV9; CDR3nt: TGTGCCAGCAGCGTAGGACAGCTTCAGGAAGCTTTCTTT; CDR3aa: CASSVGQLQEAFF
abundance: many; d_gene: -; j_gene: TRBJ1-1; len: 12; v_gene: TRBV20-1; CDR3nt: TGCAGTGCTAGGCGGCTGAACACTGAAGCTTTCTTT; CDR3aa: CSARRLNTEAFF
abundance: -; d_gene: -; j_gene: TRBJ2-3; len: 13; v_gene: TRBV4-1; CDR3nt: TGCGCCAGCAGCCAAGGACGGTGGGATACGCAGTATTTT; CDR3aa: CASSQGRWDTQYF
abundance: few; d_gene: TRBD1; j_gene: TRBJ1-1; len: 16; v_gene: TRBV19; CDR3nt: TGTGCCAGTAGTATAGACTGGACAGGACTGAACACTGAAGCTTTCTTT; CDR3aa: CASSIDWTGLNTEAFF
abundance: -; d_gene: -; j_gene: TRBJ2-7; len: 15; v_gene: TRBV4-1; CDR3nt: TGCGCCAGCAGCGAACTAGACTCTTTCTCCTACGAGCAGTACTTC; CDR3aa: CASSELDSFSYEQYF
abundance: many; d_gene: -; j_gene: TRBJ1-5; len: 15; v_gene: TRBV7-9; CDR3nt: TGTGCCAGCAGCTTCGGCAGCTATAGCAATCAGCCCCAGCATTTT; CDR3aa: CASSFGSYSNQPQHF
abundance: -; d_gene: TRBD1; j_gene: TRBJ2-2; len: 15; v_gene: TRBV5-6; CDR3nt: TGTGCCAGCAGACGGACAGGGGTGAACACCGGGGAGCTGTTTTTT; CDR3aa: CASRRTGVNTGELFF